This passage covers 24 T cell receptor beta chains from one sample sequenced in a study of blood T cell repertoires in COVID-19. Profiling relied on immunoSEQ multiplex PCR, and the TCRdb table lists in-frame clones only, not all of them. The sample holds roughly 160,000 clones, approximately 86% seen once. Sequenced sample: peripheral blood. Receptors were obtained from a woman of 80 years or more with COVID-19, enrolled during active disease.

This chain joins TRBV5-1 and TRBJ1-4; 9 bases agree with TRBD1. The length of the CDR3 is 15 residues. CDR1 SGHRS and CDR2 YFSETQ come from the germline V gene. The trim removed 3 bases at V and 4 bases at J, leaving 4 bases unmatched. DNA of the CDR3: TGCGCCAGCAGCTCACAGGGGGCAAGTAATGAAAAACTGTTTTTT. This codes for CASSSQGASNEKLFF.

V usage is TRBV6-6 and J usage is TRBJ1-1; 7 bases are a match to TRBD1. This CDR3 is built from 13 residues. V dropped 6 bases and J dropped 6; count of bases not matched to a gene: 7. The germline CDR1 and CDR2 sequences are MNHNY and SVGAGI (reference sequence). CDR3 DNA sequence: TGTGCCAGCAGGACTACAGGGGACGCTGAAGCTTTCTTT. Amino acid sequence: CASRTTGDAEAFF.

The chain uses TRBV5-1 and TRBJ2-1; 10 positions match TRBD2. Germline trimming cut 0 bases from V and 7 bases from J; bases unmatched to any gene: 4. The germline CDR1 and CDR2 sequences are SGHRS and YFSETQ. The CDR3 totals 15 residues. CDR3 in amino acids: CASSLGSGRSNEQFF. The CDR3 nucleotides are TGCGCCAGCAGCTTGGGTAGCGGGAGGTCGAATGAGCAGTTCTTC.

This chain links TRBV6-5 with TRBJ1-2; 9 bases align to TRBD1. The CDR3 is made up of 15 amino acids. Germline CDR1 MNHEY, CDR2 SVGAGI. Trimming at V came to 0 bases and at J to 4 bases, leaving 3 bases not matched to a gene. CDR3: CASSYSTGGFYGYTF. The DNA of the CDR3 is TGTGCCAGCAGTTACTCGACAGGGGGTTTCTATGGCTACACCTTC.

This clone was recorded only once. The V and J genes are TRBV5-1 and TRBJ1-4; the match to TRBD1 covers 7 bases. This CDR3 region has 15 residues. Germline loops: CDR1 SGHRS, CDR2 YFSETQ. J gave up 4 bases and V 1 base, and 4 bases lay outside the gene matches. CDR3 nucleotide sequence: TGCGCCAGCAGCTTGCTGGGGACAGATAATGAAAAACTGTTTTTT. Amino acids: CASSLLGTDNEKLFF.

This clone has only one observation. The V and J genes are TRBV13 and TRBJ1-3; the D is unclear. The CDR3 runs to 15 residues. V lost 7 bases and J 0 bases, leaving 13 bases between the germline ends. CDR1 is PRHDT, CDR2 FYEKMQ, per germline (reference sequence). CDR3 in DNA: TGTGCCAGCACCCTGCGACTGATCTCTGGAAACACCATATATTTT. This gives the protein CASTLRLISGNTIYF.

The V gene is TRBV10-3, the J gene TRBJ1-1, with a possible D match to TRBD1 (6 bases). V lost 6 bases and J lost 4, with 12 bases in between. The CDR3 extends over 13 amino acids. CDR1 is ENHRY and CDR2 is SYGVKD in the germline V gene. CDR3 DNA: TGTGCCATCAGACAGGGCGGGGGCACTGAAGCTTTCTTT. Protein product: CAIRQGGGTEAFF.

The chain carries TRBV6-5 and TRBJ1-6; D remains ambiguous. V dropped 7 bases and J dropped 7 bases, with 14 bases sitting between them. Germline V lookup: CDR1 MNHEY, CDR2 SVGAGI. CDR3 length equals 14 residues. DNA for the CDR3: TGTGCCAGCAATCCCGGGAACGGGAATTCACCCCTCCACTTT. This codes for CASNPGNGNSPLHF.

The chain combines TRBV24-1 with TRBJ1-2; D is unresolved. Germline V CDR1 and CDR2: KGHDR, SFDVKD. CDR3 length: 11 residues. V lost 7 bases to trimming and J lost 4 bases, with 6 bases between them. CDR3 coding DNA: TGTGCCACCAGCTCAGGCTATGGCTACACCTTC. Residues: CATSSGYGYTF.

V is TRBV20-1 and J is TRBJ2-1; D ambiguous. The CDR3 spans 11 residues. With 0 bases removed from V and 7 bases from J, the gap between germline ends came to 4 bases. Per the germline V gene, CDR1 is DFQATT and CDR2 is SNEGSKA (reference sequence). CDR3 sequence (DNA): TGCAGTGCTAGAGATCAGAATGAGCAGTTCTTC. It yields the protein CSARDQNEQFF.

V and J are TRBV18 and TRBJ1-2; 7 bases line up with TRBD1. Germline V gene sequence: CDR1 KGHSH, CDR2 LQKENI. Trimming at V came to 6 bases and at J to 9 bases, leaving 13 bases not matched to a gene. The CDR3 runs 14 residues. This chain's CDR3 is CASSQRQGEGSYTF. DNA for the CDR3: TGTGCCAGCTCCCAACGACAGGGTGAGGGAAGCTACACCTTC.

The chain couples TRBV24-1 to TRBJ2-2; 13 bases are a match to TRBD2. The J segment lost 5 bases and the V segment lost 3 bases, leaving 2 bases of the junction unmatched. Germline V lookup: CDR1 KGHDR, CDR2 SFDVKD. The CDR3 sequence is 16 residues long. The CDR3 protein is CATSDTSGRATGELFF. Written as DNA, the CDR3 is TGTGCCACCAGTGATACTAGCGGGAGGGCGACCGGGGAGCTGTTTTTT.

The gene calls are TRBV7-2 and TRBJ1-1; 8 bases match TRBD1. Germline-derived CDR1 and CDR2 are SGHTA and FQGNSA. The CDR3 is 16 residues long. Trimming at V came to 1 base and at J to 3 bases, leaving 7 bases not matched to a gene. CDR3 in amino acids: CASSLGQGFRDTEAFF. The CDR3 bases are TGTGCCAGCAGCTTAGGACAGGGGTTCAGGGACACTGAAGCTTTCTTT.

V gene TRBV6-6 combines with J gene TRBJ2-7; 9 bases agree with TRBD2. J gave up 4 bases and V 6 bases, and 7 bases lay outside the gene matches. Germline CDR1 and CDR2: MNHNY and SVGAGI (reference sequence). The CDR3 length is 14 residues. The CDR3 DNA follows: TGTGCCAGCAGATTAGCGGGAGAGGTGTACGAGCAGTACTTC. Its translation is CASRLAGEVYEQYF.

The gene calls are TRBV2 and TRBJ1-5; D call uncertain. The CDR3 consists of 12 residues. The germline gives CDR1 SNHLY, CDR2 FYNNEI. Between the trimmed V and J ends, which lost 7 bases and 5 bases, there was a span of 9 bases. DNA for the CDR3: TGTGCCAGCAAAGGAGACGATCAGCCCCAGCATTTT. This gives the protein CASKGDDQPQHF.

The rearrangement links TRBV7-9 to TRBJ1-3, with D perhaps TRBD1 (6 bases). Trimming removed 1 base from V and 1 base from J, with 11 bases in between. CDR3 size: 16 residues. Germline V CDR1 and CDR2: SEHNR, FQNEAQ (reference sequence). Written as DNA, the CDR3 is TGTGCCAGCAGCTTAGAACAGGGAAGGTCTGGAAACACCATATATTTT. As protein: CASSLEQGRSGNTIYF.

This clone came up a few times. The J gene is TRBJ1-2, the V gene TRBV5-1, with 9 positions matching TRBD1. The germline V gene has CDR1 SGHRS and CDR2 YFSETQ. The CDR3 totals 15 residues. V dropped 0 bases and J dropped 4; count of bases not matched to a gene: 4. CDR3 sequence reads: CASSLAGQGPYGYTF. CDR3 in DNA: TGCGCCAGCAGCTTGGCGGGACAGGGCCCCTATGGCTACACCTTC.

The chain links TRBV18 to TRBJ2-2, with a weak D call TRBD2 (6 bases). Per germline, CDR1 KGHSH and CDR2 LQKENI. V lost 7 bases, J lost 0 bases, and 12 bases lay in between. The CDR3 length is 15 residues. The CDR3: CASFTGTSNTGELFF. CDR3 DNA sequence: TGTGCCAGCTTCACCGGGACTTCGAACACCGGGGAGCTGTTTTTT.

CDR3 sequence (DNA): TGCGCCAGCAGCCAAGCAGCGACAGCGACCCCCTACGAGCAGTACTTC. Translation gives CASSQAATATPYEQYF. The rearrangement joins TRBV4-1 to TRBJ2-7; possibly TRBD1 for D (5 bases). The V gene lost 1 base and the J gene lost 2 bases, with 15 bases spanning the gap. The CDR3 covers 16 residues. CDR1 is MGHRA and CDR2 is YSYEKL in the germline V gene.

V usage is TRBV5-1 and J usage is TRBJ2-7; 11 nucleotides agree with TRBD2. CDR3 length: 13 residues. Germline CDR1 reads SGHRS; CDR2 reads YFSETQ. V was pared by 5 bases and J by 7 bases, with 5 bases of the junction left unmatched. The CDR3 protein is CASRGTSGWEQYF. CDR3 nucleotides: TGCGCCAGCAGGGGGACTAGCGGTTGGGAGCAGTACTTC.

The chain joins TRBV29-1 to TRBJ1-4; D perhaps matches TRBD1 (6 bases). Between the trimmed V and J ends, which lost 7 bases and 10 bases, there was a span of 13 bases. The germline V gene encodes CDR1 SQVTM and CDR2 ANQGSEA. This CDR3 contains 11 residues. CDR3 coding DNA: TGCAGCGCACAACTACAGGGAAAACTGTTTTTT. It yields the protein CSAQLQGKLFF.

The chain has TRBV27 and TRBJ2-1, with D tentatively TRBD2 (6 bases). The CDR3 sequence is 17 residues long. The V end lost 5 bases, the J end lost 7 bases, and 24 bases lay between the germline ends. Germline V gene lookup returns CDR1 MNHEY and CDR2 SMNVEV (reference sequence). This CDR3 reads CASSKNPGLIGWNEQFF. The CDR3 bases are TGTGCCAGCAGTAAAAACCCGGGACTCATTGGTTGGAATGAGCAGTTCTTC.

The rearrangement links TRBV6-5 to TRBJ2-1; D is uncertain. This CDR3 comprises 13 residues. CDR1 MNHEY and CDR2 SVGAGI come from the germline V gene. V gave up 0 bases and J gave up 9 bases, with 9 bases separating them. CDR3 sequence (DNA): TGTGCCAGCAGTTACTCATCTAATGGTGAGCAGTTCTTC. Translation gives CASSYSSNGEQFF.

As to this clone: The junction and the germline gene differ at one end; a read error may be behind it. The chain has TRBV7-7 and TRBJ2-5; possibly TRBD1 for D (5 bases). The CDR3 length is 17 residues. The germline gives CDR1 SSHAT, CDR2 FNYEAQ (reference sequence). Here the CDR3 DNA reads TGTGCTAGCAGCTTATCGTTTCAGGGCGCCGGCCAAGAGACCCAGTACTTC. Its protein is CASSLSFQGAGQETQYF.